The T cell receptor beta chain described here comes from a study of regulatory T cells in long-lasting Graves disease. Time point noted: persistent/refractory GD, antithyroid drugs over 5 years with positive TRAb. After RNA was extracted from PBMCs, the TCR library was made from it. This CDR3 is built from 16 residues. Germline V gives CDR1 SQVTM, CDR2 ANQGSEA. Trimming took off 1 base at V and 0 bases at J, with 15 bases between the two ends. Assembly of TCR beta libraries relied on iRepertoire HTBI primers together with Arm-PCR of CDR3 regions. A single record per CDR3 protein comes from TCRdb applying MiXCR to the multiplex PCR reads. The sample consists of about 290,000 distinct CDR3 sequences, around a fifth of them appearing once.

The chain recombines TRBV29-1 with TRBJ2-5; D unclear. The origin of this receptor is a female donor with Graves disease. The specimen comprised peripheral blood mononuclear cells (PBMCs), sampled when the disease was refractory, from a patient treated with antithyroid drugs. This CDR3 is CSVEGPSDGYQETQYF. In DNA form, the CDR3 reads TGCAGCGTTGAAGGACCCTCCGACGGTTACCAAGAGACCCAGTACTTC.